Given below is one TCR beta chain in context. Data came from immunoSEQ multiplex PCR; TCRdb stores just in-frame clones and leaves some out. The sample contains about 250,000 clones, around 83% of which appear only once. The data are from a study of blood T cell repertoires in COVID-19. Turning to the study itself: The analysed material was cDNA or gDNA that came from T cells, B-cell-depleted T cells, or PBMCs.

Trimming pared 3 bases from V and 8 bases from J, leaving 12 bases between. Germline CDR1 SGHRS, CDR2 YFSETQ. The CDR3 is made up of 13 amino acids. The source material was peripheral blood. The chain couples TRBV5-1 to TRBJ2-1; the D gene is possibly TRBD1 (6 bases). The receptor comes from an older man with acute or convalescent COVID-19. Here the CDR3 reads CASSSQQGYEQFF. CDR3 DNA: TGCGCCAGCAGCTCCCAACAGGGCTATGAGCAGTTCTTC.